This T cell receptor beta chain is drawn from a study of blood T cell repertoires in COVID-19. Study information: COVID-19 samples, acute and convalescent, were from the United States, Italy and Spain. T cells, B-cell-depleted T cells, or PBMCs provided the cDNA or gDNA that served as material.

Original processing notes: Estimation of nucleated cell counts relied on the amplification of reference gene primers. The data were produced by immunoSEQ multiplex PCR, yet TCRdb's version contains in-frame clones alone and is incomplete. Clone size and the V and J calls come from that table; the DNA yielded D and trimming. The sample records 400,000 to 450,000 clones, around 90% being singletons. Source material: peripheral blood. This TCR was sampled from a man aged 18-30 years with COVID-19, enrolled during active disease.

This CDR3 reads CASGIDRGDQPQHF. CDR3 bases: TGTGCTAGTGGTATCGACAGGGGTGATCAGCCCCAGCATTTT. This chain connects TRBV12-5 to TRBJ1-5, with 8 bases matching TRBD1. This CDR3 is built from 14 residues. The V segment lost 5 bases and the J segment 5 bases; nucleotides outside the gene matches: 5. CDR1 is LGHNT, CDR2 FRNRAP, per germline.